This T cell receptor beta chain comes out of a study of cytomegalovirus exposure and HLA in healthy donors. In the study overall: Genotyping of roughly 400 donors showed that 80% to 85% belonged to the Caucasian-associated ancestry cluster. Study-level points and caveats: The authors later found most CMV-associated TCR beta chains appeared HLA-restricted.

PCR involved 60 Vbeta and 13 Jbeta primers. TCRdb keeps only in-frame clones here, not all; method: immunoSEQ multiplex PCR. The sample contains approximately 150,000 clones, approximately 68% of which appear only once. As regards this clone: Its specificity is unknown.

CDR1 and CDR2 from the germline V gene are MNHEY and SMNVEV (reference sequence). With 7 bases clipped from V and 0 bases from J, the junction kept 5 bases outside the gene matches. CDR3 length equals 14 residues. This receptor was obtained from a man in his 60s in good health and CMV-seronegative. This rearrangement joins TRBV27 to TRBJ1-1; 7 nucleotides line up with TRBD1. The specimen sequenced was PBMCs. CDR3 in amino acids: CASMNRGMNTEAFF. The CDR3 DNA reads TGTGCCAGCATGAACAGGGGAATGAACACTGAAGCTTTCTTT.